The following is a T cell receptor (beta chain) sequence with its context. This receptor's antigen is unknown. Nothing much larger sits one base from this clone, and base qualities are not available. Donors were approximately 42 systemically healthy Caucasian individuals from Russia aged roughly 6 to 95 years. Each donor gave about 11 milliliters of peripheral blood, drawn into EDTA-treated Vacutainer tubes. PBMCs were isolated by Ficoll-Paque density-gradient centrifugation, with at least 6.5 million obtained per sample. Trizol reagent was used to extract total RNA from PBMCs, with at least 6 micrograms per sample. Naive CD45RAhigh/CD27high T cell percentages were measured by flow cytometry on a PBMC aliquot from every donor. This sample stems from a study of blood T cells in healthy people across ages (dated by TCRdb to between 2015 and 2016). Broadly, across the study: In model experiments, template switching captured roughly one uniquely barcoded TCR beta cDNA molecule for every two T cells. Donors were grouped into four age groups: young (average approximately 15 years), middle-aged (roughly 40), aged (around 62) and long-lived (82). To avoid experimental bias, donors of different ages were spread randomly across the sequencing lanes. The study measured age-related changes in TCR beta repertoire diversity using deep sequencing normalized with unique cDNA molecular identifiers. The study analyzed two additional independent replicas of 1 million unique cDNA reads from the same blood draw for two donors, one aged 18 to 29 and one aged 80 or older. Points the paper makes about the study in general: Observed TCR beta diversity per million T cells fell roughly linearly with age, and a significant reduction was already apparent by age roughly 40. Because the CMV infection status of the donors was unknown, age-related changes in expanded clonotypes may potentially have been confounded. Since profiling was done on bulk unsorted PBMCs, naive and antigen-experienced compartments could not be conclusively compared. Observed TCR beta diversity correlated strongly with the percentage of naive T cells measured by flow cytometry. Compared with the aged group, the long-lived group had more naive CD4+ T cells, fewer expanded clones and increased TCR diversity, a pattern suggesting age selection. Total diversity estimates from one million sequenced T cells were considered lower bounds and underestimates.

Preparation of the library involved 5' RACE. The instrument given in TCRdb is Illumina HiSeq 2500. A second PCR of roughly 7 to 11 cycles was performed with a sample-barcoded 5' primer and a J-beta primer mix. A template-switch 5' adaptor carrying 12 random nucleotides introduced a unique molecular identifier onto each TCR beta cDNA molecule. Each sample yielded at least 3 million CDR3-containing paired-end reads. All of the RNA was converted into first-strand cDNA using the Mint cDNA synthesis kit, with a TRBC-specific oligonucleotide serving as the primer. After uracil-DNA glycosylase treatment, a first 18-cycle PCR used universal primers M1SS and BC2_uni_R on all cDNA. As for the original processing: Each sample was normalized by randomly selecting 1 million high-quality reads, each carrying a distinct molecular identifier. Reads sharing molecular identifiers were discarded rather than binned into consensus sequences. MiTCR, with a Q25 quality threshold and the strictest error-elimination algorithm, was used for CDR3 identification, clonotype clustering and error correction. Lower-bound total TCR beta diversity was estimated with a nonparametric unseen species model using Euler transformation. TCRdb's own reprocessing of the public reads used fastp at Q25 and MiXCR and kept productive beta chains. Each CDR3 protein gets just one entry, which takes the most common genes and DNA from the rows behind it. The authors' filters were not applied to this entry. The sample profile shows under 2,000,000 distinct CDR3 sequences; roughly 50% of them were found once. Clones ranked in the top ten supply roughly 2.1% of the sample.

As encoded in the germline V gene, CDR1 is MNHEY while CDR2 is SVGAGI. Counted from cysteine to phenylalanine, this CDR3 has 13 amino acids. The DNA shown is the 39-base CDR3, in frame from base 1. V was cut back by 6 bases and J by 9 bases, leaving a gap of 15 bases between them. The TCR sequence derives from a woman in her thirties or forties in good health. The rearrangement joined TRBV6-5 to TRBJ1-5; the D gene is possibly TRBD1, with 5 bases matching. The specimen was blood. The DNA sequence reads TGTGCCAGCAGGCGGGACGCAAAGCTGCCCCAGCATTTT. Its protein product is CASRRDAKLPQHF.